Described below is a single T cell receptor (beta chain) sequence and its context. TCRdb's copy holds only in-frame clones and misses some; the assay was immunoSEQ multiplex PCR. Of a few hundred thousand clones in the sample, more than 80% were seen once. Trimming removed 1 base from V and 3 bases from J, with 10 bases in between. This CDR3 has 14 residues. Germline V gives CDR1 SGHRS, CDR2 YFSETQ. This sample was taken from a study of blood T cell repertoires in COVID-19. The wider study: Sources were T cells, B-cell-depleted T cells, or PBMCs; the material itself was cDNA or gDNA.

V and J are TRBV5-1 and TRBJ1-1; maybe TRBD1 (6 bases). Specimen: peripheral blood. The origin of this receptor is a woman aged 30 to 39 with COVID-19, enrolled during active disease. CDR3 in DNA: TGCGCCAGCAGCTTGCTCAGGGGTCACACTGAAGCTTTCTTT. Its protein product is CASSLLRGHTEAFF.